This TCR beta chain stems from a study of neurological immune-mediated disorders. Points from the study as a whole: Whereas HTLV-1-associated myelopathy showed the most TCR clonal expansion, multiple sclerosis showed the least, with levels below those of healthy controls. None of the CDR3 amino acid sequences in expanded clones turned up in more than one subject, which points to private repertoires in all groups.

Synthesis of cDNA was accomplished via 5'RACE employing 10-nucleotide random UMIs. A single run covered 15-18 subjects with over 200 million TCR-beta sequences. TCRdb passed the 5' RACE reads through MiXCR, listing each CDR3 protein once. This table has under 90,000 distinct CDR3 sequences, roughly 9% appearing once. This clonotype was observed many times. Its antigen is as yet unknown. The CDR3 runs 13 residues. The V gene's germline CDR1 is MNHEY and CDR2 SVGAGI. V lost 3 bases to trimming and J lost 4 bases, with 9 bases between them. J is TRBJ2-5 and V is TRBV6-5; no clear D. The sequence came from a middle-aged man in good health. Input material: PBMCs. The CDR3 DNA follows: TGTGCCAGCAGTTATCGTCTAGGAGAGACCCAGTACTTC. This encodes CASSYRLGETQYF.